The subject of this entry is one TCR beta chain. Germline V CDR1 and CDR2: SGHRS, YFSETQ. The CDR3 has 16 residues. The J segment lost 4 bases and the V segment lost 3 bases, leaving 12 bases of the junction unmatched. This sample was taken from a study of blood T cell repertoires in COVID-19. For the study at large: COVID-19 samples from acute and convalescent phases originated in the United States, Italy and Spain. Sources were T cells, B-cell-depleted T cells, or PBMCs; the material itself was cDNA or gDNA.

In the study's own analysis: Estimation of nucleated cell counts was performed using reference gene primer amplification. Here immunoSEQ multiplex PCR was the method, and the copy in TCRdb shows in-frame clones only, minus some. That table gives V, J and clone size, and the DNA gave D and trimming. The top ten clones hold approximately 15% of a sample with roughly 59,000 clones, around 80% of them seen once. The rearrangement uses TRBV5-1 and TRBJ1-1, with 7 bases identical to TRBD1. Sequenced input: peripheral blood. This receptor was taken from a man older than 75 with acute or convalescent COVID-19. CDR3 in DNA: TGCGCCAGCAGCTGGAAAGGGGGCACCGGGGGCACTGAAGCTTTCTTT. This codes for CASSWKGGTGGTEAFF.